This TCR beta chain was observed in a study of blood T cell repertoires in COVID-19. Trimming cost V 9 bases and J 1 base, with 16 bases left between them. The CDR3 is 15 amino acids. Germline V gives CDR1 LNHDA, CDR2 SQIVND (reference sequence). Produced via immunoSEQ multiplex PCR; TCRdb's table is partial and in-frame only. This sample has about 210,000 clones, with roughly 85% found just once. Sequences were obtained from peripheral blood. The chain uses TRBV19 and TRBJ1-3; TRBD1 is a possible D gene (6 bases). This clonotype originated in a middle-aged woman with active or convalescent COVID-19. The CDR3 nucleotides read TGTGCCAGCACGGGGGGGGCATGGTCTGGAAACACCATATATTTT. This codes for CASTGGAWSGNTIYF.